Below, 22 T cell receptor beta chains from the same sample are listed, as sequenced in a study of graft-versus-host responses after intestinal transplantation. No antigen has been identified for these receptors. Method: immunoSEQ multiplex PCR; TCRdb's copy keeps in-frame clones and lacks some. The profile shows 80,000 to 100,000 clones, 80% to 85% of them singletons. Sample: unstimulated CD8+ T cells sorted from spleen or lymph node cells, taken before intestinal transplant. These receptors were taken from a human donor who received an intestinal transplant.

The V and J genes are TRBV6-6 and TRBJ2-5, with TRBD2 matching over 8 bases. The CDR3 contains 15 residues. The J segment lost 5 bases and the V segment lost 0 bases, leaving 5 bases of the junction unmatched. From germline, CDR1 is MNHNY and CDR2 SVGAGI (reference sequence). CDR3 bases: TGTGCCAGCAGTTACTCGGGGGCTAGCGGGGAGACCCAGTACTTC. This sequence encodes CASSYSGASGETQYF.

The gene calls are TRBV13 and TRBJ2-7; 7 nucleotides agree with TRBD2. CDR1 is PRHDT and CDR2 is FYEKMQ in the germline V gene (reference sequence). The CDR3 covers 14 residues. With V trimmed by 6 bases and J by 4 bases, 9 bases remained unmatched. CDR3 protein: CASSPRGEGYEQYF. In nucleotides, the CDR3 is TGTGCCAGCAGTCCCCGAGGGGAGGGGTACGAGCAGTACTTC.

The rearrangement joins TRBV7-9 to TRBJ2-4, with a weak D call TRBD1 (5 bases). V gave up 6 bases and J gave up 0 bases, with 15 bases separating them. The CDR3 spans 16 residues. CDR1 SEHNR and CDR2 FQNEAQ come from the germline V gene (reference sequence). The CDR3 loop is CASSPIDSLAKNIQYF. CDR3 coding DNA: TGTGCCAGCAGTCCCATAGACAGTTTAGCCAAAAACATTCAGTACTTC.

The CDR3 bases are TGTGCCAGCAGTTACCTCCGACAGGGTAGACCCTACGAGCAGTACTTC. Protein: CASSYLRQGRPYEQYF. V gene TRBV6-5 combines with J gene TRBJ2-7; 7 positions agree with TRBD1. This CDR3 has 16 amino acids. From germline, CDR1 is MNHEY and CDR2 SVGAGI. After removal of 2 bases from V and 2 bases from J, the junction contained 9 bases not matched to a gene.

This clone was observed once. The chain has TRBV29-1 and TRBJ2-1; 11 nucleotides match TRBD2. CDR1 and CDR2 from the germline V gene are SQVTM and ANQGSEA. This CDR3 has 15 amino acids. The V gene end was trimmed by 7 bases and the J gene end by 8 bases; junction bases not matched to a gene: 13. CDR3: CSARGSSGRSHEQFF. DNA for the CDR3: TGCAGCGCACGGGGCTCTAGCGGGAGGAGCCATGAGCAGTTCTTC.

The table lists this clone with a count of one. V is TRBV7-9 and J is TRBJ2-7; D is unclear. Germline loops: CDR1 SEHNR, CDR2 FQNEAQ (reference sequence). There are 13 residues in the CDR3. Trimming cost V 1 base and J 1 base, with 5 bases left between them. The CDR3 DNA reads as TGTGCCAGCAGCTTAGAAGTTTCCTACGAGCAGTACTTC. It specifies CASSLEVSYEQYF.

The chain employs TRBV7-9 and TRBJ1-1; D gene uncertain. From germline, CDR1 is SEHNR and CDR2 FQNEAQ (reference sequence). The V end lost 1 base, the J end lost 5 bases, and 8 bases lay between the germline ends. The CDR3 is made up of 13 amino acids. CDR3 amino acids: CASSLGSLTEAFF. The DNA for the CDR3 is TGTGCCAGCAGCTTAGGGAGTCTAACTGAAGCTTTCTTT.

This clone turned up a few times. The chain combines TRBV7-9 with TRBJ2-2; D not certain. In germline, CDR1 is SEHNR, CDR2 FQNEAQ (reference sequence). The CDR3 has 14 amino acids. Trimming cost V 0 bases and J 2 bases, with 4 bases left between them. CDR3 sequence (DNA): TGTGCCAGCAGCTTAGCGGGAAACACCGGGGAGCTGTTTTTT. This codes for CASSLAGNTGELFF.

The chain links TRBV4-1 to TRBJ2-2; no reliable D call. The germline V and J ends were trimmed by 0 bases and 7 bases, with 6 bases remaining between them. The CDR3 length is 13 residues. Germline V gene lookup returns CDR1 MGHRA and CDR2 YSYEKL. DNA of the CDR3: TGCGCCAGCAGCCAAGAGCATGTCGGGGAGCTGTTTTTT. This encodes CASSQEHVGELFF.

The V gene is TRBV4-2, the J gene TRBJ2-6; no reliable D call. The CDR3 is made up of 15 amino acids. Trimming stripped 4 bases from V and 0 bases from J, with 7 bases between. Germline V CDR1 and CDR2: LGHNA, YNFKEQ. CDR3 sequence: CASSPRFSGANVLTF. In nucleotides, the CDR3 is TGTGCCAGCAGCCCCCGGTTCTCTGGGGCCAACGTCCTGACTTTC.

DNA of the CDR3: TGTGCCAGCAGCGTAGGGGTCAGCTCCTACGAGCAGTACTTC. It translates to CASSVGVSSYEQYF. This chain joins TRBV9 and TRBJ2-7, with D hard to call. Trimming cost V 0 bases and J 0 bases, with 7 bases left between them. Germline CDR1 and CDR2: SGDLS and YYNGEE. This CDR3 is 14 amino acids long.

The chain recombines TRBV4-1 with TRBJ1-2; D remains ambiguous. V lost 3 bases and J 1 base, leaving 12 bases between the germline ends. CDR1 and CDR2 from the germline V gene are MGHRA and YSYEKL. The CDR3 runs 15 residues. The DNA for the CDR3 is TGCGCCAGCAGCCACCTCCCGGACGGTAACTATGGCTACACCTTC. Protein: CASSHLPDGNYGYTF.

The J gene is TRBJ2-5, the V gene TRBV6-1; 9 positions agree with TRBD2. Trimming took 4 bases from V and 2 from J; bases not matched to a gene: 11. CDR1 and CDR2 from the germline V gene are MNHNS and SASEGT. This CDR3 is built from 17 residues. The CDR3 spells CASSGLSGGPSQETQYF. CDR3 DNA sequence: TGTGCCAGCAGTGGGCTGAGCGGGGGGCCTTCTCAAGAGACCCAGTACTTC.

This chain joins TRBV12-5 and TRBJ2-3; 13 bases match TRBD2. From germline, CDR1 is LGHNT and CDR2 FRNRAP. The CDR3 is 16 residues long. The V segment lost 3 bases and the J segment 2 bases; nucleotides outside the gene matches: 2. The CDR3 DNA reads TGTGCTAGTGGTTTCGGGACTAGCGGGGACACAGATACGCAGTATTTT. Its protein is CASGFGTSGDTDTQYF.

Regarding this clone: The same CDR3 can be traced to other DNA sequences in this sample. The chain joins TRBV19 to TRBJ2-7; perhaps TRBD1 as D (6 bases). The V gene's germline CDR1 is LNHDA and CDR2 SQIVND (reference sequence). Trimming took off 3 bases at V and 1 base at J, with 7 bases between the two ends. CDR3 length: 13 residues. The CDR3 sequence is CASSMDSSYEQYF. In DNA form, the CDR3 reads TGTGCCAGTAGTATGGACAGTTCCTACGAGCAGTACTTC.

The chain is built from TRBV11-2 and TRBJ1-6; D ambiguous. The CDR3 extends over 14 amino acids. With 4 bases removed from V and 8 bases from J, the gap between germline ends came to 12 bases. Germline CDR1 reads SGHAT; CDR2 reads FQNNGV. The CDR3 DNA reads TGTGCCAGCAGCTATTTCTACAGTGATTCACCCCTCCACTTT. It translates to CASSYFYSDSPLHF.

The J gene is TRBJ2-3, the V gene TRBV9, with D tentatively TRBD2 (5 bases). V dropped 4 bases and J dropped 6 bases, with 9 bases sitting between them. Germline assignment: CDR1 SGDLS and CDR2 YYNGEE. The CDR3 spans 12 residues. The CDR3 protein is CASSSVADTQYF. CDR3 nucleotide sequence: TGTGCCAGCAGCTCGGTAGCGGATACGCAGTATTTT.

V and J are TRBV29-1 and TRBJ2-1, with D possibly matching TRBD2 (6 bases). Deletions cut 0 bases from V and 1 base from J, with 13 bases between. The germline CDR1 and CDR2 sequences are SQVTM and ANQGSEA. This CDR3 region has 16 residues. The CDR3 is CSVEDRDGRSYNEQFF. CDR3 bases: TGCAGCGTTGAAGATCGAGACGGGAGATCCTACAATGAGCAGTTCTTC.

The V gene is TRBV5-4, the J gene TRBJ2-1; 8 bases are a match to TRBD2. This CDR3 spans 15 amino acids. Unmatched junction bases numbered 10, after V lost 1 base and J lost 10 bases. Per germline, CDR1 SGHNT and CDR2 YYREEE (reference sequence). CDR3 coding DNA: TGTGCCAGCAGCTTGACAAGCGGGAGAGATGGGGAGCAGTTCTTC. Amino acid sequence: CASSLTSGRDGEQFF.

Only a few counts were recorded for this clone. CDR3 protein: CASSHEREGYEQYF. The CDR3 bases are TGTGCCAGCAGCCACGAGCGGGAGGGGTACGAGCAGTACTTC. This sequence joins TRBV7-9 and TRBJ2-7, with 10 bases identical to TRBD2. CDR1 is SEHNR, CDR2 FQNEAQ, per germline (reference sequence). This CDR3 has 14 amino acids. The V gene end was trimmed by 5 bases and the J gene end by 4 bases; junction bases not matched to a gene: 5.

V usage is TRBV5-1 and J usage is TRBJ2-7, with TRBD1 identical over 7 bases. This CDR3 region has 15 residues. Trimming cost V 1 base and J 5 bases; bases outside gene matches: 9. Germline V gives CDR1 SGHRS, CDR2 YFSETQ. The CDR3 DNA follows: TGCGCCAGCAGCTTGCGACAGGGTAAGATGAACGAGCAGTACTTC. Translated: CASSLRQGKMNEQYF.

This chain uses TRBV6-5 with TRBJ1-2; tentative D call: TRBD1 (5 bases). This CDR3 spans 13 amino acids. Germline lookup yields CDR1 MNHEY and CDR2 SVGAGI. The V and J ends lost 6 bases and 3 bases respectively, with 11 bases between them. CDR3 DNA: TGTGCCAGCAGCCCCGGGACCCACTATGGCTACACCTTC. This codes for CASSPGTHYGYTF.